Listed below are T cell receptor beta chains from one sample, sequenced in a study of tumor and adjacent non-tumor tissue in lung cancer. TCRdb reanalysed the multiplex PCR reads using MiXCR and keeps one entry per CDR3 protein. The sample contains roughly 200,000 distinct CDR3 sequences, roughly 70% of which appear only once. Sequencing input: lung tumor tissue. The source of these receptors is a man between 60 and 70 years old with non-small cell lung cancer. The CDR3 runs from the conserved cysteine through the conserved F or W. The D gene is left open where the match is weak. Not every row has a clone size; where given, it reads once, few, many or a size class.

>TRBJ2-1|TRBV11-2|TRBD2|-
TGCGCCAGCAGCTTCAGGACTAGCGGGGGGGCTGGGTCGGATGAGCTGTTCTTC
CASSFRTSGGAGSDELFF
>TRBJ1-5|TRBV20-1|-|many
TGCAGTGCTAGGGGGGACGGAAATCAGCCCCAGCATTTT
CSARGDGNQPQHF
>TRBJ2-3|TRBV5-4|TRBD1|-
TGTGCCAGCGGCATACAGGGGCCAGATACGCAGTATTTT
CASGIQGPDTQYF
>TRBJ1-4|TRBV20-1|-|-
TGCAGTGCTAGCACGGCGAAGAATAAAAAACTGTTTTTT
CSASTAKNKKLFF
>TRBJ2-1|TRBV20-1|-|-
TGCAGTGCTAGAGACCCCTCAGGGATTTACGAGCAGTTCTTC
CSARDPSGIYEQFF
>TRBJ2-3|TRBV24-1|TRBD2|few
TGTGCCACCAGTGGGACTAGCGGGGCAGATACGCAGTATTTT
CATSGTSGADTQYF
>TRBJ2-3|TRBV10-1|-|-
TGCGCCAGCAGTGTAGGACCGAGCATAGATACGCAGTATTTT
CASSVGPSIDTQYF
>TRBJ1-5|TRBV29-1|-|-
TGCAGCGTCGCCGACATGGAGGGGCCGCAGCCCCAACATTTT
CSVADMEGPQPQHF
>TRBJ2-3|TRBV11-2|TRBD2|-
TGTGCTACCAGACTAGCGGGGGTCACAGATACGCAGTATTTT
CATRLAGVTDTQYF
>TRBJ1-1|TRBV29-1|-|once
TGCATCGTTGAATGTGGATCCGCTAAAGCTTTCTTT
CIVECGSAKAFF
>TRBJ1-1|TRBV11-3|-|-
TGTACCAGCAGCTTAGGACGCCTTACTTCGGACAGCACTGAAGCTTCCTTT
CTSSLGRLTSDSTEASF
>TRBJ2-2|TRBV13|-|few
TGTGCCAGCATAAGAGACGGGGAGCTGTTTTTT
CASIRDGELFF
>TRBJ2-5|TRBV29-1|TRBD1|few
TGCAGCGTCGGAGGACAGGGGCCAGAGACCCAGTACTTC
CSVGGQGPETQYF
>TRBJ2-5|TRBV6-1|TRBD1|-
TGTGCCAGCAGCTCCGGGACAGAAGAGACCCAGTACTTC
CASSSGTEETQYF
>TRBJ1-2|TRBV29-1|-|-
TGCAGAGTTGGAACCAGGGCCCATAGCTATGGCTACACCTTC
CRVGTRAHSYGYTF
>TRBJ2-2|TRBV6-1|-|many
TGTGCCAGCAGTGAAGCAGAGAACACCGGGGAGCTGTTTTTT
CASSEAENTGELFF
>TRBJ2-7|TRBV20-1|-|once
TGCAGTGCTAGAGAAGAGTTACCCTACGAGCAGTACTTC
CSAREELPYEQYF
>TRBJ1-2|TRBV28|-|few
TGTGCCAGCAGTTTAAACCTCCCAGGGGTGGTCGCCTATGGCTACACCTTC
CASSLNLPGVVAYGYTF
>TRBJ1-4|TRBV5-1|-|few
TGCGCCAGCAAACTTGACCCAACTAATGAAAAACTGTTTTTT
CASKLDPTNEKLFF
>TRBJ2-7|TRBV5-5|-|-
TGTGCCAGCACCGAGAAACCATCTAAAACCTACGAGCAGTACTTC
CASTEKPSKTYEQYF
>TRBJ2-2|TRBV11-3|-|-
TGTGCCAGCAGCATGGCGAACACCGGGGAGATGTTTTTT
CASSMANTGEMFF
>TRBJ1-1|TRBV4-1|-|many
TGCGCCAGCAGCCAAGATGGATCGAACACTGAAGCTTTCTTT
CASSQDGSNTEAFF
>TRBJ2-3|TRBV10-3|TRBD2|-
TGTGCCATCAGTGAGACTAGCGGGGGCACAGATACGCAGTATTTT
CAISETSGGTDTQYF
>TRBJ2-1|TRBV11-1|-|many
TGTGCCAGCAGCCAAAGTGGGACACACTTACAGGGTGAGCAGTTCTTC
CASSQSGTHLQGEQFF
>TRBJ2-1|TRBV20-1|TRBD2|many
TGCAGTGCTAGGGGACTAGCGGGGGGAGGTAATGAGCAGTTCTTC
CSARGLAGGGNEQFF
>TRBJ1-2|TRBV12-3/TRBV12-4|-|few
TGTGCCAGCGATTTGGGGGGCTCCCTCCACACCTTC
CASDLGGSLHTF
>TRBJ2-2|TRBV20-1|-|once
TGCAGTGCTAGTTCCCTCGGGGCCCGGGAGCTGTTTTTT
CSASSLGARELFF
>TRBJ2-1|TRBV20-1|TRBD2|many
TGCAGTGCTAGAGATCCAACTAGCGCTTACAATGAGCAGTTCTTC
CSARDPTSAYNEQFF
>TRBJ2-2|TRBV4-3|-|-
TGCGCCAGCAGCCAAGAACCCCGGGGGACCGGGGAGCTGTTTTTT
CASSQEPRGTGELFF
>TRBJ1-5|TRBV29-1|-|-
TGCAGCGTTGCTTGGGACGGACCCCAGCATTTT
CSVAWDGPQHF
>TRBJ1-1|TRBV10-2|-|-
TGCGCCAGCACTACGAACAGAGGCACTGAAGCTTTCTTT
CASTTNRGTEAFF
>TRBJ2-1|TRBV12-3/TRBV12-4|TRBD2|many
TGTGCCAGCAGTTTAGAGAGGCTAGCGGGAGTGGATGAGCAGTTCTTC
CASSLERLAGVDEQFF
>TRBJ2-1|TRBV6-1|TRBD1|-
TGTGCCAGGAGGGACCCCGGTGCCTTTGGGACAGGGGTTTTCAATGAGCAGTTCTTC
CARRDPGAFGTGVFNEQFF
>TRBJ1-2|TRBV12-3/TRBV12-4|-|few
TGTGCCAGCAGGCCTCAAGGGACGGGAGGCTACACCTTC
CASRPQGTGGYTF
>TRBJ2-1|TRBV12-3/TRBV12-4|TRBD2|few
TGTGCCAGCAGTTCGATCGGGAGGGGCTCCTACAATGAGCAGTTCTTC
CASSSIGRGSYNEQFF
>TRBJ1-6|TRBV30|TRBD1|-
TGTGCCTGGACCTCAGGGGGCACGAATAATCCACCCCTCCACTTT
CAWTSGGTNNPPLHF
>TRBJ1-4|TRBV4-1|TRBD1|-
TGCGCCAGCAGCCTTGGACAGGGGGGGACTGCAACTAATGAAAAACTGTTTTTT
CASSLGQGGTATNEKLFF
>TRBJ2-2|TRBV20-1|-|-
TGCAGTGCTAGAGATCTTAGCTGGAGGGCCGGTACCGGGGAGCTGTTTTTT
CSARDLSWRAGTGELFF
>TRBJ2-7|TRBV2|-|few
TGTGCCAGTCAGCCGTTATTGAGCTACGAGCAGTACTTC
CASQPLLSYEQYF
>TRBJ2-1|TRBV27|-|once
TGTGCCAGCAGTGAGTACAATGAGCAGTTCTTC
CASSEYNEQFF